This is a list of T cell receptor beta chains from one sample in a study of T cell changes during pregnancy in multiple sclerosis. The protocol was immunoSEQ multiplex PCR, while the TCRdb copy is restricted to in-frame clones and leaves out a portion. In the table there are roughly 38,000 clones, approximately 90% of which are singletons. Sample: CD4+ T cells from peripheral blood mononuclear cells, taken in the second trimester of pregnancy. The receptors originated from a female donor in good health, enrolled as a control in a pregnancy study. Each CDR3 is given with its conserved first and last residue. D genes are given only for firm matches.

d_call j_call v_call cdr3_length cdr3_aa cdr3_nt
. TRBJ2-2 TRBV5-5 13 CASRTPNTGELFF TGTGCCAGCAGGACTCCGAACACCGGGGAGCTGTTTTTT
TRBD1 TRBJ1-1 TRBV29-1 15 CSVEGQGALNTEAFF TGCAGCGTTGAGGGACAGGGGGCCTTGAACACTGAAGCTTTCTTT
. TRBJ1-3 TRBV14 15 CASSQSWRSGNTIYF TGTGCCAGCAGCCAGTCCTGGCGGTCCGGAAACACCATATATTTT
TRBD1 TRBJ1-1 TRBV6-5 15 CASSSRTGLRTEAFF TGTGCCAGCAGTTCCCGGACAGGGCTCCGAACTGAAGCTTTCTTT
TRBD1 TRBJ2-7 TRBV4-2 13 CASSRDRVYEQYF TGTGCCAGCAGCCGGGACAGGGTCTACGAGCAGTACTTC
. TRBJ2-1 TRBV19 14 CASSILSQYNEQFF TGTGCCAGTAGTATTTTAAGCCAATACAATGAGCAGTTCTTC
. TRBJ1-1 TRBV29-1 16 CSVVGGAYSMNTEAFF TGCAGCGTTGTAGGAGGGGCGTATTCGATGAACACTGAAGCTTTCTTT
. TRBJ1-4 TRBV2 15 CASSESRIVGEKLFF TGTGCCAGCAGTGAATCCAGGATAGTGGGTGAAAAACTGTTTTTT
. TRBJ1-4 TRBV7-2 13 CASSRQANEKLFF TGTGCCAGCAGCCGACAAGCTAATGAAAAACTGTTTTTT
TRBD1 TRBJ2-1 TRBV7-2 12 CASSPWDRDVFF TGTGCCAGCAGCCCCTGGGACAGGGACGTGTTCTTC
TRBD1 TRBJ1-6 TRBV4-1 17 CASSQGVRDRYNSPLHF TGCGCCAGCAGCCAAGGAGTCCGGGACAGATATAATTCACCCCTCCACTTT
TRBD1 TRBJ1-5 TRBV28 16 CASSTQTGSGNQPQHF TGTGCCAGCAGTACACAGACAGGGAGCGGTAATCAGCCCCAGCATTTT
TRBD1 TRBJ1-6 TRBV7-2 14 CASSTGQSNSPLHF TGTGCCAGCAGCACGGGACAGTCTAATTCACCCCTCCACTTT
TRBD1 TRBJ1-2 TRBV30 13 CALVQGGNYGYTF TGTGCCTTAGTACAGGGGGGCAACTATGGCTACACCTTC
. TRBJ1-2 TRBV5-1 14 CASSLERQGYGYTF TGCGCCAGCAGCTTGGAAAGGCAGGGGTATGGCTACACCTTC